Listed below are T cell receptor beta chains from one sample, sequenced in a study of shared clonotypes between healthy human individuals. The method was immunoSEQ multiplex PCR; TCRdb's version includes in-frame clones alone and lacks a portion of them. The sample carries roughly 1,500,000 clones, approximately 98.5% recorded once. Input material: naive CD4+ T cells sorted from blood. Receptors were obtained from a man aged 25 to 45 in good health. The CDR3 runs from the conserved cysteine through the conserved F or W. A D gene is named only where the DNA matches it firmly. A clone size is listed for some rows: how often the clone was seen (once, few, many), or a class if it is expanded.

J: TRBJ2-7
size: once
V: TRBV7-9
D: .
CDR3: CASSLEARAYEQYF
DNA: TGTGCCAGCAGCTTAGAGGCCAGGGCGTACGAGCAGTACTTC

J: TRBJ1-2
size: .
V: TRBV10-2
D: .
CDR3: CASSAAGGYTF
DNA: TGCGCCAGCAGTGCTGCGGGCGGCTACACCTTC

J: TRBJ2-7
size: few
V: TRBV9
D: .
CDR3: CASSVAGQSYEQYF
DNA: TGTGCCAGCAGCGTAGCTGGACAGTCCTACGAGCAGTACTTC

J: TRBJ1-1
size: .
V: TRBV11-2
D: .
CDR3: CASSLARLGWGTEAFF
DNA: TGTGCCAGCAGCTTAGCCCGTCTCGGGTGGGGCACTGAAGCTTTCTTT

J: TRBJ2-6
size: .
V: TRBV5-1
D: .
CDR3: CASSQISGANVLTF
DNA: TGCGCCAGCAGCCAAATTTCTGGGGCCAACGTCCTGACTTTC

J: TRBJ2-5
size: .
V: TRBV5-1
D: .
CDR3: CASSLAGGGVKETQYF
DNA: TGCGCCAGCAGCTTGGCCGGGGGCGGGGTAAAAGAGACCCAGTACTTC

J: TRBJ2-1
size: .
V: TRBV28
D: TRBD2
CDR3: CASSLIAGAEEQFF
DNA: TGTGCCAGCAGTTTGATAGCGGGAGCAGAGGAGCAGTTCTTC

J: TRBJ2-5
size: .
V: TRBV9
D: .
CDR3: CASSPGAQDQETQYF
DNA: TGTGCCAGCAGCCCCGGGGCGCAGGACCAAGAGACCCAGTACTTC

J: TRBJ2-7
size: .
V: TRBV7-2
D: TRBD2
CDR3: CASSFRGDGSEQYF
DNA: TGTGCCAGCAGCTTCCGGGGGGATGGGAGCGAGCAGTACTTC

J: TRBJ1-2
size: .
V: TRBV4-3
D: .
CDR3: CASRGGGDGYTF
DNA: TGCGCCAGCAGGGGGGGCGGGGATGGCTACACCTTC

J: TRBJ1-2
size: .
V: TRBV28
D: .
CDR3: CASSPTVNYGYTF
DNA: TGTGCCAGCAGTCCGACAGTTAACTATGGCTACACCTTC

J: TRBJ2-7
size: .
V: TRBV5-4
D: .
CDR3: CASSDGGGSLRAGYF
DNA: TGTGCCAGCAGCGACGGGGGCGGGAGTTTAAGGGCGGGGTACTTC

J: TRBJ2-7
size: .
V: TRBV7-8
D: .
CDR3: CASSLSGGAIYEQYF
DNA: TGTGCCAGCAGCTTATCTGGGGGGGCTATATACGAGCAGTACTTC

J: TRBJ2-5
size: .
V: TRBV10-2
D: TRBD2
CDR3: CASLAGVEETQYF
DNA: TGCGCCAGTTTAGCGGGAGTCGAAGAGACCCAGTACTTC

J: TRBJ2-7
size: .
V: TRBV4-1
D: .
CDR3: CASSQGLGVGYEQYF
DNA: TGCGCCAGCAGCCAAGGCCTGGGGGTGGGATACGAGCAGTACTTC

J: TRBJ2-7
size: .
V: TRBV27
D: .
CDR3: CASSARNSYEQYF
DNA: TGTGCCAGCAGTGCCCGGAACTCCTACGAGCAGTACTTC

J: TRBJ2-5
size: .
V: TRBV5-8
D: TRBD1
CDR3: CASSAGQGLRETQYF
DNA: TGTGCCAGCAGCGCGGGACAGGGGTTAAGAGAGACCCAGTACTTC

J: TRBJ1-1
size: .
V: TRBV6-5
D: TRBD1
CDR3: CASRMDRAVTEAFF
DNA: TGTGCCAGCAGAATGGACAGGGCCGTCACTGAAGCTTTCTTT

J: TRBJ1-3
size: once
V: TRBV15
D: .
CDR3: CATSRGEGRSRSGNTIYF
DNA: TGTGCCACCAGCAGAGGAGAGGGACGAAGCCGCTCTGGAAACACCATATATTTT

J: TRBJ2-7
size: once
V: TRBV9
D: .
CDR3: CASSLGGQSSYEQYF
DNA: TGTGCCAGCAGCCTGGGAGGACAGTCCTCCTACGAGCAGTACTTC

J: TRBJ1-5
size: .
V: TRBV28
D: .
CDR3: CASRLGLGNQPQHF
DNA: TGTGCCAGCAGACTCGGACTGGGCAATCAGCCCCAGCATTTT

J: TRBJ2-7
size: .
V: TRBV7-9
D: .
CDR3: CASSLDRASYEQYF
DNA: TGTGCCAGCAGCTTAGACAGAGCCTCCTACGAGCAGTACTTC

J: TRBJ2-7
size: .
V: TRBV15
D: .
CDR3: CATSRGGDLKYEQYF
DNA: TGTGCCACCAGCAGAGGCGGGGATTTGAAATACGAGCAGTACTTC

J: TRBJ2-7
size: .
V: TRBV5-1
D: .
CDR3: CASSLFQGSYEQYF
DNA: TGCGCCAGCAGCTTGTTCCAGGGCTCCTACGAGCAGTACTTC

J: TRBJ1-1
size: many
V: TRBV25-1
D: .
CDR3: CASRPPKNTEAFF
DNA: TGTGCCAGCCGCCCCCCCAAGAACACTGAAGCTTTCTTT

J: TRBJ2-1
size: .
V: TRBV5-4
D: .
CDR3: CASSLEGRLLHNEQFF
DNA: TGTGCCAGCAGCTTGGAGGGTCGCCTACTTCACAATGAGCAGTTCTTC

J: TRBJ2-2
size: .
V: TRBV5-6
D: TRBD1
CDR3: CASTLTGRGELFF
DNA: TGTGCCAGCACCCTGACAGGGCGCGGGGAGCTGTTTTTT

J: TRBJ2-3
size: few
V: TRBV9
D: .
CDR3: CASSVGTDTQYF
DNA: TGTGCCAGCAGCGTAGGGACAGATACGCAGTATTTT

J: TRBJ2-4
size: .
V: TRBV21-1
D: .
CDR3: CASSKAVGDPNIQYF
DNA: TGTGCCAGCAGCAAAGCGGTGGGAGATCCAAACATTCAGTACTTC

J: TRBJ2-7
size: .
V: TRBV18
D: .
CDR3: CASSPSTGGRYEQYF
DNA: TGTGCCAGCTCACCATCGACCGGGGGGCGATACGAGCAGTACTTC

J: TRBJ1-1
size: .
V: TRBV5-1
D: .
CDR3: CASSSDWVEAFF
DNA: TGCGCCAGCAGCTCAGACTGGGTTGAAGCTTTCTTT

J: TRBJ2-2
size: .
V: TRBV5-4
D: .
CDR3: CASTQDRVNTGELFF
DNA: TGTGCCAGCACCCAAGATAGGGTGAACACCGGGGAGCTGTTTTTT

J: TRBJ2-7
size: .
V: TRBV30
D: .
CDR3: CAWAPTGPLYEQYF
DNA: TGTGCCTGGGCCCCTACAGGGCCCCTCTACGAGCAGTACTTC

J: TRBJ2-2
size: .
V: TRBV7-8
D: TRBD2
CDR3: CASSEREMGTGELFF
DNA: TGTGCCAGCAGCGAGCGGGAGATGGGTACCGGGGAGCTGTTTTTT

J: TRBJ2-3
size: .
V: TRBV28
D: .
CDR3: CASSWGLADSTDTQYF
DNA: TGTGCCAGCAGTTGGGGGCTAGCGGATAGCACAGATACGCAGTATTTT

J: TRBJ2-7
size: .
V: TRBV5-8
D: .
CDR3: CASSPRRSDPYF
DNA: TGTGCCAGCAGTCCCCGGCGCTCGGACCCGTACTTC

J: TRBJ2-7
size: once
V: TRBV18
D: TRBD1
CDR3: CASSSIITGTGIYEQYF
DNA: TGTGCCAGCTCATCAATTATAACCGGGACAGGGATCTACGAGCAGTACTTC

J: TRBJ1-5
size: .
V: TRBV19
D: .
CDR3: CASSKQSGNQPQHF
DNA: TGTGCCAGTAGTAAACAGAGCGGCAATCAGCCCCAGCATTTT

J: TRBJ2-7
size: .
V: TRBV6-5
D: TRBD1
CDR3: CASSLAGGYEQYF
DNA: TGTGCCAGCAGTTTGGCAGGGGGCTACGAGCAGTACTTC

J: TRBJ2-1
size: .
V: TRBV2
D: .
CDR3: CATQGTLIMGEQFF
DNA: TGTGCCACCCAGGGGACTTTGATCATGGGGGAGCAGTTCTTC

J: TRBJ2-1
size: .
V: TRBV7-2
D: .
CDR3: CASSLSWGNYNEQFF
DNA: TGTGCCAGCAGCTTGAGTTGGGGAAACTACAATGAGCAGTTCTTC

J: TRBJ2-5
size: .
V: TRBV7-2
D: TRBD1
CDR3: CASSTLGGRGKETQYF
DNA: TGTGCCAGCAGCACCCTCGGCGGCAGGGGGAAAGAGACCCAGTACTTC

J: TRBJ2-1
size: .
V: TRBV27
D: TRBD2
CDR3: CASSFLRGRAANEQFF
DNA: TGTGCCAGCAGTTTTCTAAGAGGGAGGGCGGCCAATGAGCAGTTCTTC

J: TRBJ1-2
size: .
V: TRBV5-4
D: .
CDR3: CASSWAGNLEGYTF
DNA: TGTGCCAGCAGCTGGGCCGGGAACTTGGAAGGCTACACCTTC